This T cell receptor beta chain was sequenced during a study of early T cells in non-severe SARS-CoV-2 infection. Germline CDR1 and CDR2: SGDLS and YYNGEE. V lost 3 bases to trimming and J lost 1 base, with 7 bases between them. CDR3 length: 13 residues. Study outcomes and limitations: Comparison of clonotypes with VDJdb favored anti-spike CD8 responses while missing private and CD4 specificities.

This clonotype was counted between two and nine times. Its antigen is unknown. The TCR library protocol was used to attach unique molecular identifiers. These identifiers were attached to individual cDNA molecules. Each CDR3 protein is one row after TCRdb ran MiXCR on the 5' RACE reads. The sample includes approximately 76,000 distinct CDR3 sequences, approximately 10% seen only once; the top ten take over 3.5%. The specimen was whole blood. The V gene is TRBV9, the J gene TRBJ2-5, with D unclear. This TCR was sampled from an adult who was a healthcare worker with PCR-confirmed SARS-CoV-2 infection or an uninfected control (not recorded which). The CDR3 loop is CASSAGPQETQYF. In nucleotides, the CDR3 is TGTGCCAGCAGCGCAGGTCCCCAAGAGACCCAGTACTTC.